These 3 T cell receptor beta chains came from one sample sequenced in a study of blood T cells in healthy people across ages. The second PCR ran about 6 to 11 cycles with a sample-barcoded 5' primer and J-beta primers. TCRdb used MiXCR to reprocess the 5' RACE reads, holding one entry per CDR3 protein. Of 500,000 to 600,000 distinct CDR3 sequences listed, 27% are singletons. Source material: blood. The source is a woman aged 70-85 years in good health.

The chain has TRBV5-1 and TRBJ2-2, with 7 nucleotides matching TRBD1. Germline V lookup: CDR1 SGHRS, CDR2 YFSETQ. V was clipped by 4 bases and J by 8 bases; unmatched bases: 11. This CDR3 has 15 amino acids. The DNA for the CDR3 is TGCGCCAGCAGCCCGCAGACAGGGCAGGGAGGGGAGCTGTTTTTT. This encodes CASSPQTGQGGELFF.

This clonotype was seen a handful of times. It may be a read error: a sequence one base away is much more abundant. The chain links TRBV9 to TRBJ1-3, with D perhaps TRBD1 (5 bases). Trimming cost V 1 base and J 0 bases, with 5 bases left between them. The germline CDR1 and CDR2 sequences are SGDLS and YYNGEE. The CDR3 is 14 amino acids. The CDR3 sequence is CASSVQGSGNTIYF. The DNA of the CDR3 is TGTGCCAGCAGCGTACAGGGCTCTGGAAACACCATATATTTT.

This rearrangement joins TRBV6-6 to TRBJ1-1; TRBD1 might be the D (6 bases). V was shortened by 4 bases and J by 5 bases, with 14 bases between the two germline ends. The CDR3 covers 14 residues. Germline CDR1 and CDR2: MNHNY and SVGAGI (reference sequence). DNA of the CDR3: TGTGCCAGCAGTTGCGGGACGCAGGGGACTGAAGCTTTCTTT. It yields the protein CASSCGTQGTEAFF.